This TCR beta chain was retrieved from a study of T cell changes during pregnancy in multiple sclerosis. This table comes from immunoSEQ multiplex PCR, and its TCRdb copy is limited to in-frame clones, with some not included. The data contain under 75,000 clones, around 90% of them singletons. This CDR3 spans 15 amino acids. Looked up from germline, CDR1 is MDHEN and CDR2 is SYDVKM. V dropped 7 bases and J dropped 2 bases, with 17 bases sitting between them. J is TRBJ1-2 and V is TRBV28, with D tentatively TRBD1 (6 bases). The receptor was isolated from a female donor in good health, enrolled as a control in a pregnancy study. The material was peripheral blood, obtained in the third trimester of pregnancy. The CDR3 protein is CASTKGAGVNYGYTF. The CDR3 bases are TGTGCCAGCACCAAAGGGGCAGGGGTGAACTATGGCTACACCTTC.